This T cell receptor (beta chain) was found in a study of T-cell reconstitution after alpha-beta-depleted transplantation in children. Study-wide findings and caveats: T-cell counts and diversity at one year post-transplant came mainly from newly produced T cells.

This clonotype was seen ten or more times. Antigen: not known. Preparation of the TCRbeta library involved a method that used unique molecular identifiers. TCRdb processed the PCR reads anew with MiXCR; each CDR3 protein has one entry. Of 580,000 or so distinct CDR3 sequences in the sample, about 21% were seen once. CDR3 size: 17 residues. Germline V gene lookup returns CDR1 MNHEY and CDR2 SMNVEV (reference sequence). Trimming shortened V by 3 bases and J by 0 bases, and 12 bases separated the two germline ends. The sample was PBMCs, mostly from graft donor cells, taken 360 days after TCRalphabeta/CD19-depleted stem cell transplant. The receptor comes from a boy under three years old who had a stem cell transplant for acute myeloid leukemia, so the T cells may come from the graft donor. The chain recombines TRBV27 with TRBJ2-6, with D unresolved. CDR3 sequence (DNA): TGTGCCAGCAGTTTCCAATCGGTCCCCTCTGGGGCCAACGTCCTGACTTTC. Amino acid sequence: CASSFQSVPSGANVLTF.